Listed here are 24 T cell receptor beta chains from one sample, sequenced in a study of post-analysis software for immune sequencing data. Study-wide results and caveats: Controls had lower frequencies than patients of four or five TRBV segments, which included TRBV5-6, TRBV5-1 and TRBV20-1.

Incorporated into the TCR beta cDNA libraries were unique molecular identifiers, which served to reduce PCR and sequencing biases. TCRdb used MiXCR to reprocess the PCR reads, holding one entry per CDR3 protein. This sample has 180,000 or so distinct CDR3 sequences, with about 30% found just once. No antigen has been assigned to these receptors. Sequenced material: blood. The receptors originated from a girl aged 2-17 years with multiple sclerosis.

The CDR3 region is CASSGMQGANVLTF. CDR3 DNA sequence: TGTGCCAGCAGTGGGATGCAAGGGGCCAACGTCCTGACTTTC. The chain is built from TRBV2 and TRBJ2-6; D unclear. Germline V gene data show CDR1 as SNHLY and CDR2 as FYNNEI. CDR3 length: 14 amino acids. V was pared by 4 bases and J by 4 bases, with 8 bases between.

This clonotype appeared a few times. CDR3 residues: CATSRVGDRGDREQFF. The CDR3 coding sequence is TGTGCCACCAGCAGAGTAGGGGACAGGGGTGATCGTGAGCAGTTCTTC. The V gene is TRBV15, the J gene TRBJ2-1, with 10 bases identical to TRBD1. This CDR3 region has 16 residues. Looked up from germline, CDR1 is LNHNV and CDR2 is YYDKDF (reference sequence). V shed 1 base, J shed 9 bases, and the junction held 9 bases outside the gene matches.

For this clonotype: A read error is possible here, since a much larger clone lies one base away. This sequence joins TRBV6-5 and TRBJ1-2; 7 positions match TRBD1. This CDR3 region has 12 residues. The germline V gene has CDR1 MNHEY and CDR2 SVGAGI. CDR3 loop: CVSSRNRGGYTF. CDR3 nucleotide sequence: TGTGTCAGCAGCCGGAACAGGGGAGGCTACACCTTC.

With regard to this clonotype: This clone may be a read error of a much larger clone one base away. CDR3 in amino acids: CASSQEAGDNEQFF. As DNA, the CDR3 is TGCGCCAGCAGCCAAGAAGCGGGAGACAATGAGCAGTTCTTC. The chain carries TRBV4-1 and TRBJ2-1; 8 nucleotides align to TRBD2. Per the germline V gene, CDR1 is MGHRA and CDR2 is YSYEKL. The ends lost 0 bases at V and 5 bases at J; junction bases unmatched: 0. This CDR3 has 14 residues.

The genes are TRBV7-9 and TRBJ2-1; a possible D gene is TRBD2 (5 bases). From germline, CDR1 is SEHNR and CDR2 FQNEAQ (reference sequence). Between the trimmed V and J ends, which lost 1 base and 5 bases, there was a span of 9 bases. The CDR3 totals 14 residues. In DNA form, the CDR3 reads TGTGCCAGCAGCTTAGTCCCGGGGAACAATGAGCAGTTCTTC. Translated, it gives CASSLVPGNNEQFF.

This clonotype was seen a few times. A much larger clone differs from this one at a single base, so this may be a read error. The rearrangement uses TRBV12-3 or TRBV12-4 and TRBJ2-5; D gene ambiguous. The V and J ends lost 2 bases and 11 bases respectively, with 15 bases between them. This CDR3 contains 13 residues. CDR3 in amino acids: CASSLLFRNEQYF. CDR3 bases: TGTGCCAGCAGTTTATTGTTCCGAAATGAGCAGTACTTC.

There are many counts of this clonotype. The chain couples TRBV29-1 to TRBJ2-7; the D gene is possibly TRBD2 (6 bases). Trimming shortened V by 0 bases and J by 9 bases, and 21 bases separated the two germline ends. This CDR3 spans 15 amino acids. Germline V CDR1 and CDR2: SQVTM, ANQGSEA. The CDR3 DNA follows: TGCAGCGTTGAAGATCGTAGTGGAGGGGCGGGAACGCAGTACTTC. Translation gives CSVEDRSGGAGTQYF.

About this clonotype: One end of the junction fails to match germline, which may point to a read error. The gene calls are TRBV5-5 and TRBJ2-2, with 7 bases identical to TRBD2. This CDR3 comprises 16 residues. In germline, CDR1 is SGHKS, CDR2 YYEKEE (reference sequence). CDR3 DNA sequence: TGTGCCAGCATCGGCAGGAGCGGGGCGAACACCGGGGAGCTGTCTTTT. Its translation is CASIGRSGANTGELSF.

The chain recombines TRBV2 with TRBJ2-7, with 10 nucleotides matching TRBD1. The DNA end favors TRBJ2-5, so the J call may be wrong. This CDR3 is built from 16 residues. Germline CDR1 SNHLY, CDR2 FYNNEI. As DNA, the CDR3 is TGTGCCAGCAGCCCTCGACAGGGGGCTCTATTAGGGACCCAGTACTTC. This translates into CASSPRQGALLGTQYF.

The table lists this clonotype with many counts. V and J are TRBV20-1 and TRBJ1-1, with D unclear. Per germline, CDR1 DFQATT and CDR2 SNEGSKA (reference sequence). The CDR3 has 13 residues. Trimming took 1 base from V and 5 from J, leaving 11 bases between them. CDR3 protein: CSARVGEVTEAFF. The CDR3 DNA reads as TGCAGTGCTAGAGTCGGGGAGGTAACTGAAGCTTTCTTT.

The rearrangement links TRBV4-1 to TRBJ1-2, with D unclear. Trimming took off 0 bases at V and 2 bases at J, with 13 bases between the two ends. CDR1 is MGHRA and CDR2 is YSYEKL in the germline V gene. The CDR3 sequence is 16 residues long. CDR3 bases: TGCGCCAGCAGCCAAGAAAGGCTAACACGAAACTATGGCTACACCTTC. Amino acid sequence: CASSQERLTRNYGYTF.

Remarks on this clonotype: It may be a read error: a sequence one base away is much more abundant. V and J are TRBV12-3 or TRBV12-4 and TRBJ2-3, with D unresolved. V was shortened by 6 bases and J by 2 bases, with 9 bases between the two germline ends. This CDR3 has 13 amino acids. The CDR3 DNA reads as TGTGCCAGCAGACCCATGACCACAGATACGCAGTATTTT. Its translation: CASRPMTTDTQYF.

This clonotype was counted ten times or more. The CDR3 protein is CASSLGQGHGYTF. The CDR3 coding sequence is TGTGCCAGCAGTTTAGGACAGGGTCATGGCTACACCTTC. V gene TRBV12-3 or TRBV12-4 combines with J gene TRBJ1-2, with 7 nucleotides matching TRBD1. J was trimmed by 6 bases and V by 1 base; bases with no gene match: 2. The CDR3 has 13 amino acids.

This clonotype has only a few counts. Written as DNA, the CDR3 is TGTGCCAGCAAACACCTCGGGACATCATCTGGGAATGAGCAGTACTTC. It codes for CASKHLGTSSGNEQYF. The chain recombines TRBV12-3 or TRBV12-4 with TRBJ2-5, with D perhaps TRBD1 (6 bases). The CDR3 runs 16 residues. V dropped 7 bases and J dropped 11 bases, with 29 bases sitting between them.

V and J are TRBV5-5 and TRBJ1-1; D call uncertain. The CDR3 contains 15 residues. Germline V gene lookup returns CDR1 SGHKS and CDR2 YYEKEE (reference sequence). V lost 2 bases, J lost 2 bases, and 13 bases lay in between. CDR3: CASSFTADGNTEAFF. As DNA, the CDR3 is TGTGCCAGCAGCTTTACCGCTGACGGTAACACTGAAGCTTTCTTT.

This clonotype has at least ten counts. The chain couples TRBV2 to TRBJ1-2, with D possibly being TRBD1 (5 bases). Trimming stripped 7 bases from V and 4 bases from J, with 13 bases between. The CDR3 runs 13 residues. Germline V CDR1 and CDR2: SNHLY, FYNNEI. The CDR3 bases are TGTGCCAGCACACCCAGGGTTACCTATGGCTACACCTTC. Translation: CASTPRVTYGYTF.

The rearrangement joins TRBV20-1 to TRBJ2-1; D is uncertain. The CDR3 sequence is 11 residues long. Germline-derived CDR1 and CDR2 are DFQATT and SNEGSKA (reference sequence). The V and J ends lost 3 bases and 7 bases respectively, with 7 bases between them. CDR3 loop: CSASSDNEQFF. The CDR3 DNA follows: TGCAGTGCTAGCTCCGATAATGAGCAGTTCTTC.

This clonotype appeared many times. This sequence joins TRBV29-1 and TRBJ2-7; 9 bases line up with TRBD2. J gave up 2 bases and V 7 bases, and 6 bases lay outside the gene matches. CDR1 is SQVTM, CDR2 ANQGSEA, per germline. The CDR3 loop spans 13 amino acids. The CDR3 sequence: CSAQLAGPYEQYF. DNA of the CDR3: TGCAGCGCTCAACTAGCGGGCCCCTACGAGCAGTACTTC.

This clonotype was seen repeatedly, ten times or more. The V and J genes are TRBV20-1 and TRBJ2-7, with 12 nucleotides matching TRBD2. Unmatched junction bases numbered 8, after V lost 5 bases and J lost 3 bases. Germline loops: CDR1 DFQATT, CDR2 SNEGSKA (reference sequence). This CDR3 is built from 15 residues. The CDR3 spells CSASLGTSGFYEQYF. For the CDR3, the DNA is TGCAGTGCTTCTCTTGGGACTAGCGGGTTCTACGAGCAGTACTTC.

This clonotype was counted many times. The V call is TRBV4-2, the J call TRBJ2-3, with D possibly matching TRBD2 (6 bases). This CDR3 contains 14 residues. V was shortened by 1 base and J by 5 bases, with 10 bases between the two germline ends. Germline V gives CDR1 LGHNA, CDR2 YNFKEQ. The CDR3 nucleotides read TGTGCCAGCAGCCAAGGGGTAGCGGAAGATACGCAGTATTTT. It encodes CASSQGVAEDTQYF.

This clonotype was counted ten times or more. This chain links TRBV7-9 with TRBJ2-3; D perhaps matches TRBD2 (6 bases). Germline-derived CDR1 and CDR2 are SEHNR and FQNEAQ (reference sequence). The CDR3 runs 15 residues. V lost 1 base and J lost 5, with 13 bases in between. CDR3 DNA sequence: TGTGCCAGCAGCTTAGTGGGGACTCTAGGAGATACGCAGTATTTT. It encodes CASSLVGTLGDTQYF.

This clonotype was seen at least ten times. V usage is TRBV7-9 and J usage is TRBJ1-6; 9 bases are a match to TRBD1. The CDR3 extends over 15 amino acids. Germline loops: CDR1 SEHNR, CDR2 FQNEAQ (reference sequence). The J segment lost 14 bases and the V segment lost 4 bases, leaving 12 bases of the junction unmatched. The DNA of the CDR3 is TGTGCCAGCAGCTCATCTACAGGGGGCAGTTTAGCCCTCCACTTT. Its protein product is CASSSSTGGSLALHF.

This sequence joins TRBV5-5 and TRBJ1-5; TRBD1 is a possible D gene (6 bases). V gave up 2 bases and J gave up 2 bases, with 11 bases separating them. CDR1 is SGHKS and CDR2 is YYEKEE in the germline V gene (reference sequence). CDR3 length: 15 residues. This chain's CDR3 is CASSLLGARNQPQHF. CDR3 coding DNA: TGTGCCAGCAGCTTACTGGGGGCACGCAATCAGCCCCAGCATTTT. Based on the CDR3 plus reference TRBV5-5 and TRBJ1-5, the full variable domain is DAGVTQSPTHLIKTRGQQVTLRCSPISGHKSVSWYQQVLGQGPQFIFQYYEKEERGRGNFPDRFSARQFPNYSSELNVNALLLGDSALYLCASSLLGARNQPQHFGDGTRLSIL.

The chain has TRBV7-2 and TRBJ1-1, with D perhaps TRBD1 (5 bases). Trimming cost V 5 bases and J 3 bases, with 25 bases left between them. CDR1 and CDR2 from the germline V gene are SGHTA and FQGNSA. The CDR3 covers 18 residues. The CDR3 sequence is CASSPGGGGRNSYTEAFF. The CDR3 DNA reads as TGTGCCAGCAGCCCGGGCGGGGGAGGCAGAAATTCGTACACTGAAGCTTTCTTT.